In this sample, the clone carrying this T cell receptor beta chain turned up many times. Antigen specificity is unknown. This record belongs to a study of T cell repertoires in cytomegalovirus infection. Overall study: In public TCR beta signatures, there were indications of both CMV infection and matching HLA type. Study-wide findings and caveats: Using cumulative public TCR beta family frequency, the authors identified those who carried CMV together with the relevant HLA. Across the ex vivo response, the dominant clonotypes were HLA-C-restricted CMV-specific TCR beta clonotypes.

TCRdb processed the reads anew with MiXCR; each CDR3 protein has one entry. The table has over 450,000 distinct CDR3 sequences, around 11% seen once. Sample: PBMCs. The receptor was derived from a human donor in good health (CMV status not recorded). Some clones in this sample may be carry-over from other donors' samples.

This CDR3 reads CASSFGLGNTEAFF. The CDR3 DNA is TGTGCCAGCAGCTTTGGGTTGGGGAACACTGAAGCTTTCTTT. The chain carries TRBV7-9 and TRBJ1-1; D is uncertain. The CDR3 sequence is 14 residues long. V was trimmed by 3 bases and J by 1 base, leaving 9 bases between them. Per the germline V gene, CDR1 is SEHNR and CDR2 is FQNEAQ (reference sequence).